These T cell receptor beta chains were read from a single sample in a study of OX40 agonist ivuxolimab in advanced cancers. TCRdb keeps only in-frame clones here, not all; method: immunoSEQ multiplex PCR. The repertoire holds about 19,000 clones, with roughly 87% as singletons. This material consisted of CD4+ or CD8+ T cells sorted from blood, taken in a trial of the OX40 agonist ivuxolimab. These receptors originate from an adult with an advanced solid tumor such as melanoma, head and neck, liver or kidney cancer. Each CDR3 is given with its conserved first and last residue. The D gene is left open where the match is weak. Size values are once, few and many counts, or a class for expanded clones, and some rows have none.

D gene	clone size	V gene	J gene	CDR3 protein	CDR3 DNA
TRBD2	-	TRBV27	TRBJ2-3	CASSALAGGGDTQYF	TGTGCCAGCAGTGCGCTAGCGGGAGGGGGGGATACGCAGTATTTT
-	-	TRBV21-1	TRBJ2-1	CASSPGGTGYNEQFF	TGTGCCAGCAGCCCAGGGGGTACGGGATACAATGAGCAGTTCTTC
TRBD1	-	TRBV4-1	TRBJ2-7	CASREIPGQSYEQYF	TGCGCCAGCAGGGAAATTCCGGGACAGAGCTACGAGCAGTACTTC
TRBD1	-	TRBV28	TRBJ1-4	CASSYRLGQGDNEKLFF	TGTGCCAGCAGTTACCGATTGGGACAGGGGGACAATGAAAAACTGTTTTTT
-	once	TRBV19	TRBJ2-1	CASSMRRDSYNEQFF	TGTGCCAGTAGTATGCGGCGGGACTCCTACAATGAGCAGTTCTTC
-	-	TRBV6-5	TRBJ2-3	CASSYAGADTQYF	TGTGCCAGCAGTTACGCTGGGGCAGATACGCAGTATTTT
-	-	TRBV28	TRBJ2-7	CASSLRLLSYEQYF	TGTGCCAGCAGTTTGCGATTACTCTCCTACGAGCAGTACTTC
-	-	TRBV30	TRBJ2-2	CAWSVSGVSGELFF	TGTGCCTGGAGTGTATCGGGGGTTAGCGGGGAGCTGTTTTTT
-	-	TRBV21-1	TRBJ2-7	CASSKGGLDHSYEQYF	TGTGCCAGCAGCAAAGGAGGTCTGGACCACTCCTACGAGCAGTACTTC
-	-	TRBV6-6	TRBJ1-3	CASNWGISGNTIYF	TGTGCCAGCAACTGGGGGATCTCTGGAAACACCATATATTTT
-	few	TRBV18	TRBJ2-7	CASSPLGQGYEQYF	TGTGCCAGCTCACCATTGGGCCAGGGGTACGAGCAGTACTTC
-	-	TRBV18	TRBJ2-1	CASSGVDNEQFF	TGTGCCAGCTCAGGGGTAGACAATGAGCAGTTCTTC
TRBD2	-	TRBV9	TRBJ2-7	CASSVDGLAGGEQYF	TGTGCCAGCAGCGTAGACGGACTAGCGGGAGGCGAGCAGTACTTC
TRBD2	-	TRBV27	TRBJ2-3	CASSLLAGATDTQYF	TGTGCCAGCAGTTTACTAGCGGGGGCCACAGATACGCAGTATTTT
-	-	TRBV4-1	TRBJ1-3	CASSQDRGSGNTIYF	TGCGCCAGCAGCCAAGATCGAGGATCTGGAAACACCATATATTTT
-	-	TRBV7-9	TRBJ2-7	CASSAPTYNEQYF	TGTGCCAGCAGCGCCCCGACATATAACGAGCAGTACTTC
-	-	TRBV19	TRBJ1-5	CASSAQGAQPQHF	TGTGCCAGTAGTGCACAGGGAGCTCAGCCCCAGCATTTT
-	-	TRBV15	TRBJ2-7	CATSRVGSGTGYEQYF	TGTGCCACCAGCAGAGTTGGATCGGGGACGGGCTACGAGCAGTACTTC
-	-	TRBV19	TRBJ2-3	CASSSLSGAADTQYF	TGTGCCAGTAGTTCCCTCTCGGGAGCGGCAGATACGCAGTATTTT
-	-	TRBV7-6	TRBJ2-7	CASSSDIYEQYF	TGTGCCAGCAGCTCCGACATCTACGAGCAGTACTTC
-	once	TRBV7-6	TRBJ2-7	CASSWTSVDNSYEQYF	TGTGCCAGCAGCTGGACCTCGGTGGACAACTCCTACGAGCAGTACTTC
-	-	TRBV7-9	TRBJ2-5	CASSTGGERAYGETQYF	TGTGCCAGCAGCACCGGAGGGGAGCGGGCGTACGGGGAGACCCAGTACTTC
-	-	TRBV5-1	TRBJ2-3	CASSLVGLSTDTQYF	TGCGCCAGCAGCTTGGTTGGGCTTAGCACAGATACGCAGTATTTT
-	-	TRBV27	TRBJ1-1	CASSPTGNTEAFF	TGTGCCAGCAGTCCGACAGGGAACACTGAAGCTTTCTTT
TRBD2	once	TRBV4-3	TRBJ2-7	CASSPTTSGPYEQYF	TGCGCCAGCAGCCCTACGACTAGCGGTCCCTACGAGCAGTACTTC
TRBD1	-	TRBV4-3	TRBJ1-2	CASSQGTGLPGYTF	TGCGCCAGCAGCCAGGGGACAGGGCTTCCTGGCTACACCTTC
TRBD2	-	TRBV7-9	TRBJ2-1	CASRDRTSGFSYNEQFF	TGTGCCAGCAGGGATCGGACTAGCGGTTTCTCCTACAATGAGCAGTTCTTC
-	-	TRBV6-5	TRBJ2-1	CASSYSLAAGEQFF	TGTGCCAGCAGTTACTCCCTCGCGGCCGGTGAGCAGTTCTTC
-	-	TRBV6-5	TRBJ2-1	CASSLSGGGSGEQFF	TGTGCCAGCAGTTTGAGCGGAGGCGGGTCGGGTGAGCAGTTCTTC
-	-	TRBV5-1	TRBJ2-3	CASSLAGIGVTDTQYF	TGCGCCAGCAGCTTGGCCGGGATAGGTGTTACAGATACGCAGTATTTT
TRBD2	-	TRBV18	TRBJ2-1	CASSPGTSHNEQFF	TGTGCCAGCTCACCAGGGACTAGCCACAATGAGCAGTTCTTC
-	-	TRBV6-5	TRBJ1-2	CASTSSETEDGYTF	TGTGCCAGCACCTCTTCCGAGACAGAAGATGGCTACACCTTC
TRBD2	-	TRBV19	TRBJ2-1	CASSTLAGGPNEQFF	TGTGCCAGTAGTACCCTAGCGGGAGGACCCAATGAGCAGTTCTTC
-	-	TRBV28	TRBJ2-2	CASSTGTLNTGELFF	TGTGCCAGCAGCACCGGGACTCTGAACACCGGGGAGCTGTTTTTT
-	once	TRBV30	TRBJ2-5	CAWSVSTEVVETQYF	TGTGCCTGGAGTGTATCTACGGAGGTAGTCGAGACCCAGTACTTC